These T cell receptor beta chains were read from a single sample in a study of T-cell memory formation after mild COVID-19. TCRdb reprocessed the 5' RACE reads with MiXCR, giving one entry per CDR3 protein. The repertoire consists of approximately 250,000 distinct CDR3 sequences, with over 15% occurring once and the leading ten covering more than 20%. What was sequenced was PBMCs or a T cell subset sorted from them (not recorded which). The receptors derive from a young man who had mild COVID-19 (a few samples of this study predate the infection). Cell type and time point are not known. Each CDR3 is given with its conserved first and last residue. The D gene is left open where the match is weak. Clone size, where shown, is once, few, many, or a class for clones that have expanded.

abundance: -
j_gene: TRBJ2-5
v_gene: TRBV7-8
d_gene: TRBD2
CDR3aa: CASSSTRLAGGLEETQYF
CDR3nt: TGTGCCAGCAGCTCCACTCGACTAGCGGGGGGCCTCGAAGAGACCCAGTACTTC

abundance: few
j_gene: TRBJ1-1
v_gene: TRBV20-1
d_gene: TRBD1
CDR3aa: CSARQGGRTEAFF
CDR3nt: TGCAGTGCTAGACAGGGGGGACGGACTGAAGCTTTCTTT

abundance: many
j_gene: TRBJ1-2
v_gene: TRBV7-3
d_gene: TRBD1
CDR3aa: CASSLGQGNGYTF
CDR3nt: TGTGCCAGCAGCTTAGGACAGGGGAATGGCTACACCTTC

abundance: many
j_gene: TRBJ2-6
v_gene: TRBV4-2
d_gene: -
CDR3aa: CASSQARPGRASGANVLTF
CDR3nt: TGTGCCAGCAGCCAGGCTAGACCTGGTCGGGCCTCTGGGGCCAACGTCCTGACTTTC

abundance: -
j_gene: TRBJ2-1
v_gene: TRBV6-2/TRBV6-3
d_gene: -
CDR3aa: CASSWDLVGYEQFF
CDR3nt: TGTGCCAGCAGTTGGGACTTAGTCGGATATGAGCAGTTCTTC

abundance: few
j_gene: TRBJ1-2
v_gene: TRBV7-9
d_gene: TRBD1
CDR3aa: CASSPDRENYGYTF
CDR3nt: TGTGCCAGCAGCCCCGACAGGGAGAACTATGGCTACACCTTC

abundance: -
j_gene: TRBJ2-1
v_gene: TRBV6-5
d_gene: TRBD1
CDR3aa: CASSTGQVVEQFF
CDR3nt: TGTGCCAGCAGTACGGGACAGGTAGTAGAGCAGTTCTTC

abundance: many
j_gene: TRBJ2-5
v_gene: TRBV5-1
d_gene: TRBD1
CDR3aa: CASSPRDSEETQYF
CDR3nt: TGCGCCAGCAGCCCTCGGGACAGCGAAGAGACCCAGTACTTC

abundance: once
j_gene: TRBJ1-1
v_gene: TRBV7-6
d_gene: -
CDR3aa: CASSHVPGAEAFF
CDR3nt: TGTGCCAGCAGCCACGTCCCAGGGGCGGAAGCTTTCTTT

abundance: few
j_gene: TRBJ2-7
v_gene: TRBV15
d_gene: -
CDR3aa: CATSYGRAYEQYF
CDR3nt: TGTGCCACCAGCTACGGTAGGGCCTACGAGCAGTACTTC

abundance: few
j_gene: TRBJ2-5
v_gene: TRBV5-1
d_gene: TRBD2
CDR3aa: CASQAGPGETQYF
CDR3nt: TGCGCCAGCCAAGCGGGGCCGGGGGAGACCCAGTACTTC

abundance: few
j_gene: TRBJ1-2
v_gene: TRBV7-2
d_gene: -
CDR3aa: CASRATGGGYTF
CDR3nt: TGTGCCAGCAGGGCAACGGGGGGTGGCTACACCTTC

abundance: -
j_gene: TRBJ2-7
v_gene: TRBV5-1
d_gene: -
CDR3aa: CASSLAAGVFYEQYF
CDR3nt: TGCGCCAGCAGCTTGGCGGCAGGGGTATTCTACGAGCAGTACTTC

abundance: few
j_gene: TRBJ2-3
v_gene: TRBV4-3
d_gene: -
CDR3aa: CASSQAPGGRGNTDTQYF
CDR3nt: TGCGCCAGCAGCCAAGCCCCGGGGGGCCGGGGAAACACAGATACGCAGTATTTT

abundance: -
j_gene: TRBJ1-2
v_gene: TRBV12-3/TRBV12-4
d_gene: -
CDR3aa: CASSFVTAAYGYTF
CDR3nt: TGTGCCAGCAGTTTCGTAACCGCGGCGTATGGCTACACCTTC

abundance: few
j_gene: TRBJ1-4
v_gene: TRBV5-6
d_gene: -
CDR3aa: CASSLGATPAPDF
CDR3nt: TGTGCCAGCAGCTTGGGGGCCACCCCGGCCCCCGATTTT

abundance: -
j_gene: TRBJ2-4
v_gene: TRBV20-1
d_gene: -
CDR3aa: CSATNADRAKNIQYF
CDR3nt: TGCAGTGCTACCAACGCTGACAGAGCCAAAAACATTCAGTACTTC

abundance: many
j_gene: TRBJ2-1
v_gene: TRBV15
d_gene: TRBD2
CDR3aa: CATSGNSGGSYNEQFF
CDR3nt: TGTGCCACCAGCGGTAATAGCGGGGGGTCCTACAATGAGCAGTTCTTC

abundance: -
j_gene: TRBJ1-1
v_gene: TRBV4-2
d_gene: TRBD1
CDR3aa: CASSHGTGGLAFF
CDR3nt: TGTGCCAGCAGCCACGGGACAGGGGGGTTAGCTTTCTTT

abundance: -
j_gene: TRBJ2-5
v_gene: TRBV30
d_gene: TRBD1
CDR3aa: CAWSRGTGQETQYF
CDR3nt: TGTGCCTGGAGTCGGGGGACAGGTCAAGAGACCCAGTACTTC

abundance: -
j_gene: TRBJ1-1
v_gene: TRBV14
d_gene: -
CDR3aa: CASSHYRNTEAFF
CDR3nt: TGTGCCAGCAGCCATTACAGGAACACTGAAGCTTTCTTT

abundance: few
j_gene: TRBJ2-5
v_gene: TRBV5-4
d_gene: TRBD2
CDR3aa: CASRDPGLAEETQYF
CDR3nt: TGTGCCAGCCGTGACCCGGGACTAGCGGAAGAGACCCAGTACTTC

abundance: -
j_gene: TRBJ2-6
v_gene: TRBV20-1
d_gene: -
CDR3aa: CSAQDLSGANVLTF
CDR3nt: TGCAGTGCCCAAGACCTATCTGGGGCCAACGTCCTGACTTTC

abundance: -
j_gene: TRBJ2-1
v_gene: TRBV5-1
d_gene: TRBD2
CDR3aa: CASSQLAGGPDEQFF
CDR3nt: TGCGCCAGCAGCCAACTAGCGGGGGGGCCCGATGAGCAGTTCTTC

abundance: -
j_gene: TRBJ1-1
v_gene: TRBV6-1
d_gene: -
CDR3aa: CATGGQPNTEAFF
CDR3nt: TGTGCCACGGGTGGGCAGCCGAACACTGAAGCTTTCTTT

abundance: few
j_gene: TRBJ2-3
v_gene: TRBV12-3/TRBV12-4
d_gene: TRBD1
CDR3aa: CASSTRQGRADTQYF
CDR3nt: TGTGCCAGCAGTACCCGACAGGGAAGGGCAGATACGCAGTATTTT

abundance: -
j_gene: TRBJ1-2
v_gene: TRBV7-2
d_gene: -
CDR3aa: CASSSRGSRYTF
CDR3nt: TGTGCCAGCAGCTCCCGGGGGTCCCGCTACACCTTC

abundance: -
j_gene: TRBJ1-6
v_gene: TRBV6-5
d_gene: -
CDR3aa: CASAQGGDNSPLHF
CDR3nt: TGTGCCAGCGCCCAGGGAGGTGACAATTCACCCCTCCACTTT

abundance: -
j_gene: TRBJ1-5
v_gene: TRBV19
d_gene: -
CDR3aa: CASSPPGPNQPQHF
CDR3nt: TGTGCCAGTAGTCCTCCGGGTCCCAATCAGCCCCAGCATTTT

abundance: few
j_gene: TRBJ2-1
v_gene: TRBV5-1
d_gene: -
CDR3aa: CASSLAGWEQFF
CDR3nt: TGCGCCAGCAGCTTGGCAGGGTGGGAACAGTTCTTC

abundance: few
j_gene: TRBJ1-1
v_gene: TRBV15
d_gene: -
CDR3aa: CATSAVEGRTEAFF
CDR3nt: TGTGCCACCAGCGCCGTGGAGGGTAGGACTGAAGCTTTCTTT

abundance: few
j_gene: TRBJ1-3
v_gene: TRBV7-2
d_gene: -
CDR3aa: CASSSAPGNTIYF
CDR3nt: TGTGCCAGCAGCTCGGCCCCCGGAAACACCATATATTTT

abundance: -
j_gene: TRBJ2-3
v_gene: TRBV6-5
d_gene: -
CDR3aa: CASSYSQAPRPTDTQYF
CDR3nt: TGTGCCAGCAGTTACTCGCAGGCCCCCCGACCCACAGATACGCAGTATTTT

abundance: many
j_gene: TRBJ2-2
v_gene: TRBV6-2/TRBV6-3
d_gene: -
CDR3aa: CASSRDAGELFF
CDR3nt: TGTGCCAGCAGCCGGGACGCCGGGGAGCTGTTTTTT

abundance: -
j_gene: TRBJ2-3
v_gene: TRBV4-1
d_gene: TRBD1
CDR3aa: CASSQATGLPADTQYF
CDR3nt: TGCGCCAGCAGCCAAGCGACAGGGCTTCCTGCAGATACGCAGTATTTT

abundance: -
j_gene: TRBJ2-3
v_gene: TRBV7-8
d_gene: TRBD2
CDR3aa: CASRVLAGVRSDTQYF
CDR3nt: TGTGCCAGCAGGGTACTAGCGGGGGTGCGCAGCGATACGCAGTATTTT

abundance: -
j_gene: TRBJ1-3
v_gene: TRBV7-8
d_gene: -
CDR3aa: CASSAPGSGNTIYF
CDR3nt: TGTGCCAGCAGCGCACCTGGTTCTGGAAACACCATATATTTT